This TCR beta chain was retrieved from a study of blood T cells in healthy people across ages. Overall study findings and caveats: There was no known CMV status for donors, so expanded clonotype changes were possibly confounded. Among T cells, TCR beta diversity per million cells dropped roughly linearly as age rose.

This CDR3 contains 14 residues. Trimming shortened V by 9 bases and J by 5 bases, and 17 bases separated the two germline ends. Germline V lookup: CDR1 KGHDR, CDR2 SFDVKD. For the second PCR, which ran for roughly 6 to 11 cycles, a sample-barcoded 5' primer and a J-beta primer mix were used. Each cDNA molecule, via a template-switch adaptor with 12 random nucleotides, was tagged. The study obtained at least 2.5 million CDR3-containing paired-end reads from every sample. TCRdb passed the 5' RACE reads through MiXCR, listing each CDR3 protein once. In the table there are 790,000 or so distinct CDR3 sequences, around 50% of which are singletons. In its sample, this clonotype was seen a few times. What it recognizes is unknown.

The V call is TRBV24-1, the J call TRBJ2-3; D gene ambiguous. The receptor was isolated from a man aged 40-49 years in good health. Sequences were obtained from blood. The CDR3, as DNA: TGTGCCACCGAAGACACCCATCGGATAGATACGCAGTATTTT. Its protein is CATEDTHRIDTQYF.